The 8 T cell receptor beta chains reported below all come from one sample, sequenced in a study of blood T cells in healthy people across ages (dated by TCRdb to the mid-2010s). The library came from 5' RACE. The sample was run on an Illumina HiSeq 2500. The second PCR ran for about 6 to 11 cycles and used a J-beta primer mix along with a sample-barcoded 5' primer. TCRdb reworked the public reads: Q25 trimming with fastp, MiXCR clone assembly, productive beta chains retained. Identical CDR3 protein sequences are pooled into one entry, listed with their most common genes and DNA. The sample table records 1.5 million or so distinct CDR3 sequences; 40% to 45% of these occur just once. The ten largest clonotypes hold over 3.5% of the sample. Material: blood. These receptors were taken from a woman aged 18-29 years in good health.

The chain is built from TRBV20-1 and TRBJ2-1; 10 nucleotides align to TRBD2. With V trimmed by 0 bases and J by 4 bases, 6 bases remained unmatched. Looked up from germline, CDR1 is DFQATT and CDR2 is SNEGSKA (reference sequence). The CDR3 has 16 residues. CDR3 residues: CSARDATSGRYNEQFF. CDR3 nucleotide sequence: TGCAGTGCTAGAGATGCGACTAGCGGGCGGTACAATGAGCAGTTCTTC.

The rearrangement uses TRBV7-2 and TRBJ2-5; D gene uncertain. V lost 0 bases to trimming and J lost 5 bases, with 16 bases between them. The germline CDR1 and CDR2 sequences are SGHTA and FQGNSA. The CDR3 extends over 16 amino acids. The CDR3, as DNA: TGTGCCAGCAGCTTAGCGCATTCAGATTACTTCGAGACCCAGTACTTC. As protein: CASSLAHSDYFETQYF. Full variable domain (remainder filled in from reference TRBV7-2 and TRBJ2-5): GAGVSQSPSNKVTEKGKDVELRCDPISGHTALYWYRQSLGQGLEFLIYFQGNSAPDKSGLPSDRFSAERTGGSVSTLTIQRTQQEDSAVYLCASSLAHSDYFETQYFGPGTRLLVL.

The CDR3 DNA follows: TGCGCCAGCAGCATGGGACAGGGGATGGCCGGGGAGCTGTTTTTT. As protein: CASSMGQGMAGELFF. The chain has TRBV4-3 and TRBJ2-2; 10 bases align to TRBD1. The V and J ends lost 5 bases and 6 bases, in that order; junction bases with no gene match: 6. Germline CDR1 reads LGHNA; CDR2 reads YSLEER. This CDR3 has 15 residues.

CDR3 bases: TGTGCCAGCAGCCCTCGAGCGGGGGGGATCCAAGAGACCCAGTACTTC. It codes for CASSPRAGGIQETQYF. The chain links TRBV9 to TRBJ2-5; TRBD2 matches at 10 bases. The CDR3 length is 16 residues. V dropped 4 bases and J dropped 1; count of bases not matched to a gene: 7. Germline assignment: CDR1 SGDLS and CDR2 YYNGEE.

Only a few counts were recorded for this clonotype. The rearrangement uses TRBV20-1 and TRBJ2-1; TRBD1 matches 9 bases. The CDR3 spans 16 residues. Germline CDR1 reads DFQATT; CDR2 reads SNEGSKA (reference sequence). Trimming removed 6 bases from V and 3 bases from J; junction bases left unmatched: 12. Here the CDR3 DNA reads TGCAGTGCCCCTAGAACCGGGACAGGGAGCTACAATGAGCAGTTCTTC. Its protein is CSAPRTGTGSYNEQFF.

The sample holds a few counts of this clonotype. V gene TRBV6-6 combines with J gene TRBJ2-1; 8 nucleotides agree with TRBD2. The V gene end was trimmed by 2 bases and the J gene end by 6 bases; junction bases not matched to a gene: 9. The germline V gene has CDR1 MNHNY and CDR2 SVGAGI (reference sequence). The CDR3 consists of 16 residues. The CDR3 region has the DNA TGTGCCAGCAGTTACCCACCGGGGGGGGTTAGCAATGAGCAGTTCTTC. Amino acids: CASSYPPGGVSNEQFF.

This clonotype was detected a few times. This chain uses TRBV27 with TRBJ2-3, with a tentative D call TRBD1 (5 bases). Germline V gene data show CDR1 as MNHEY and CDR2 as SMNVEV (reference sequence). This CDR3 has 15 residues. V lost 3 bases and J lost 2, with 12 bases in between. The CDR3 coding sequence is TGTGCCAGCAGTTTGCAGGGAACGTACACAGATACGCAGTATTTT. Protein: CASSLQGTYTDTQYF.

This clonotype occurred once. The chain is built from TRBV6-4 and TRBJ2-3; 12 positions match TRBD1. Trimming took 2 bases from V and 6 from J; bases not matched to a gene: 0. The CDR3 consists of 14 residues. Looked up from germline, CDR1 is MRHNA and CDR2 is SNTAGT. The CDR3 DNA sequence: TGTGCCAGCAGTGACGGGACAGGGGGCGATACGCAGTATTTT. Its translation is CASSDGTGGDTQYF.